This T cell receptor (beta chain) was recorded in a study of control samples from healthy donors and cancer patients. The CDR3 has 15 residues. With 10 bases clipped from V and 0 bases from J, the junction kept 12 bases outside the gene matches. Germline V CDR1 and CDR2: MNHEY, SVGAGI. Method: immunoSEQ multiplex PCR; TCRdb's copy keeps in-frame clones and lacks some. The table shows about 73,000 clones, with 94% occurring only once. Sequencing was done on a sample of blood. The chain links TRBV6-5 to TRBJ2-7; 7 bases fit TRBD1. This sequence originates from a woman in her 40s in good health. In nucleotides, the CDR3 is TGTGCCACCACCCAGCCCGACAGGGACTCCTACGAGCAGTACTTC. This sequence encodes CATTQPDRDSYEQYF.